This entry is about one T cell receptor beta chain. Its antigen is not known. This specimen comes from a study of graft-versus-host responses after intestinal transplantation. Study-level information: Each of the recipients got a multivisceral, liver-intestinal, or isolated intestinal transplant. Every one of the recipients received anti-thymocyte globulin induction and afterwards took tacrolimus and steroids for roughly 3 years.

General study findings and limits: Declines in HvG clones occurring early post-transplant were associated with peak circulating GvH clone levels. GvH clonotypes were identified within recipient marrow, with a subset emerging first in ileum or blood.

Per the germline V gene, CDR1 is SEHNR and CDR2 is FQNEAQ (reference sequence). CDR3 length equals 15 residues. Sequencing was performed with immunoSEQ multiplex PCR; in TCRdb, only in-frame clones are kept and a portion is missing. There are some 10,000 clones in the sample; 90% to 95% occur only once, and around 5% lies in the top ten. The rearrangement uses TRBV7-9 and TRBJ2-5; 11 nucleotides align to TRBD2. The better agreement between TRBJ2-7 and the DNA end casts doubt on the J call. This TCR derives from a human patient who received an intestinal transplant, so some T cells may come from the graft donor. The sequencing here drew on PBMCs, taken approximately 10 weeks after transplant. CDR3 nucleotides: TGTGCCAGCAGCTTAGGGGGACTAGCGGTCTACGAGCAGTACTTC. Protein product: CASSLGGLAVYEQYF.